The sequence of this TCR beta chain was determined in a study of cytomegalovirus exposure and HLA in healthy donors. Study observations and caveats: Among the CMV-associated chains, three were confirmed in vitro as specific for CMV antigens. Researchers counted around 180 TCR beta chains as cytomegalovirus-associated. That first-cohort TCR clusters tended to co-occur in the 95 to 150 validation repertoires was found in a later analysis. Both high specificity and high sensitivity reportedly marked the classifier's diagnosis of cytomegalovirus status.

For this clone: Antigen specificity is unknown.

The assay was immunoSEQ multiplex PCR, and TCRdb's table has in-frame clones only and misses some. The repertoire has some 230,000 clones, 85% to 95% of them found once; the top ten carry roughly 1%. The V end was cut by 4 bases, the J end by 7 bases, with 8 bases between. The germline V gene has CDR1 SQVTM and CDR2 ANQGSEA. This CDR3 is 11 amino acids long. This clonotype was sampled from a young woman in good health and CMV-seronegative. Sequences were obtained from PBMCs. The chain uses TRBV29-1 and TRBJ2-1; D call uncertain. CDR3 protein: CSVAGVNEQFF. CDR3 DNA: TGCAGCGTTGCCGGAGTTAATGAGCAGTTCTTC.